This TCR beta chain came from a study of T-cell memory formation after mild COVID-19 (dated by TCRdb to the early 2020s). Context from the whole study: Most TCR sequence clusters were specific to one of the two donors. T-cell clones expanding and contracting after mild COVID-19 in two donors were tracked by longitudinal TCRalpha and TCRbeta repertoire sequencing. The cohort comprised two young, previously healthy adult volunteers, one female and one male. What the research found in general, with its limitations: Only a couple of mild cases were covered by the study, and larger cohorts that include severe cases with pre-infection samples were considered necessary. Contracting CD4+ clones appeared mostly in the CM and EM memory subsets, whereas CD8+ clones were enriched in EMRA. The detection of some responding clones in pre-infection memory suggests that pre-existing cross-reactive memory T cells joined the SARS-CoV-2 response. SARS-CoV-2 specificity of the second-wave clones peaking on day 37 was not confirmed. Balanced CD4/CD8 phenotypes were observed for clones contracting from day 15 to 85, whereas a bias towards CD4+ was observed for a second wave of clones expanding from day 15 to 37.

Ficoll-Paque density gradient centrifugation was the method used to isolate PBMCs. The sequencer listed for this sample is Illumina NovaSeq 6000. cDNA libraries for TCRalpha and TCRbeta were prepared by 5'RACE using constant-segment primers, with sample barcodes and unique molecular identifiers added. RNA was extracted from every sample with Trizol reagent. Amplification of the libraries took two PCR steps, and the second step added a second sample barcode plus Illumina TruSeq adapters. The libraries were sequenced on an Illumina NovaSeq using 2 x 150 bp paired-end reads. The original pipeline was this. The reads were demultiplexed and collapsed into UMI-guided consensus sequences using migec v1.2.7. Using mixcr v2.1.11, the UMI consensuses were aligned to TRA and TRB V and J templates and assembled into clonotypes. A clonotype was counted as expanded or contracted only when both edgeR and NoisET called the clonotype significant, with the noise models trained on biological replicates. edgeR calls used a false discovery rate-adjusted p below 0.01 and a log2 fold-change threshold of 1. As an exploratory analysis of dynamics, max-normalized trajectories of the 1000 most abundant clonotypes were examined by PCA with hierarchical clustering. Each responding clone was given a CD4 or CD8 phenotype based on the CD4+ and CD8+ repertoires, which had been sequenced separately. The public reads were reanalyzed by TCRdb: fastp trimming at Q25, MiXCR alignment, in-frame beta chains only. Rows are combined by CDR3 protein, so each entry shows the most common genes and DNA. TCRdb's processing, not the study's, gives the V and J calls here. Across this sample there are over 150,000 distinct CDR3 sequences, with about an eighth seen only once. Of the sample, roughly 3.4% is held by the ten largest clones.

A word on this clonotype: No cognate antigen has been identified for it. No much larger clonotype is one base removed from it; base qualities were not supplied.

There are 14 amino acids in the CDR3, from cysteine to phenylalanine inclusive. Solely the CDR3 DNA is kept, with 42 bases framed from the first base. For this chain, trimming is 7 bases at the V end and 5 bases at the J end, and the number of junction bases without a gene match is 8. CDR1 and CDR2 are read off the germline V gene as SGHRS and YFSETQ. The sequence joins TRBV5-1 to TRBJ2-5; 10 nucleotides in the junction match TRBD1. The sequence came from a man between 18 and 29 years old who had mild COVID-19 (a few samples of this study predate the infection). The sample titles of this study are shuffled in the database, so cell type and time point are left out; the donor was told from shared clones. The sequenced sample consisted of PBMCs or a T cell subset sorted from them (not recorded which). The DNA sequence follows: TGCGCCAGCGGGACGACAGGGGGCGGCGAGACCCAGTACTTC. Its translation reads: CASGTTGGGETQYF.